Below, 8 T cell receptor beta chains from the same sample are listed, as sequenced in a study of regulatory T cells in long-lasting Graves disease (dated by TCRdb to the early 2020s). Interpreted using the paper, the time point label stands for: newly diagnosed GD, antithyroid drugs for less than 3 months. For both TCR sequencing and RNA sequencing, RNA was extracted from PBMCs in TRIzol. Receptors were amplified or captured by multiplex PCR. The sequencer listed for this sample is Illumina HiSeq 4000. To build TCR beta libraries, CDR3 regions were amplified by Arm-PCR using iRepertoire HTBI primers. The raw public reads went through TCRdb reprocessing: fastp at Q25, MiXCR clone calling, in-frame beta chains kept. Identical CDR3 proteins give one entry, which carries the most common genes and DNA. Within this sample are 250,000 to 300,000 distinct CDR3 sequences, with around 18% of them counted one time only. The ten largest make up 12% to 15% of the sample.

These same records also appear under a second study, on T cells in Graves' hyperthyroidism and ophthalmopathy.

The material sequenced was peripheral blood mononuclear cells (PBMCs), taken at new diagnosis, from a patient treated with antithyroid drugs. All receptors come from a woman in her twenties or thirties with Graves disease. Donor details come from another sample of the same person, matched by shared clones.

This clonotype occurred many times. The chain recombines TRBV9 with TRBJ2-3; TRBD1 is a possible D gene (5 bases). The CDR3 is 13 amino acids. With 4 bases removed from V and 4 bases from J, the gap between germline ends came to 10 bases. CDR1 is SGDLS, CDR2 YYNGEE, per germline. This chain's CDR3 is CASSTLGADTQYF. The CDR3 coding sequence is TGTGCCAGCAGCACCCTAGGGGCAGATACGCAGTATTTT. Filled out from reference TRBV9 and TRBJ2-3, the complete variable domain reads DSGVTQTPKHLITATGQRVTLRCSPRSGDLSVYWYQQSLDQGLQFLIQYYNGEERAKGNILERFSAQQFPDLHSELNLSSLELGDSALYFCASSTLGADTQYFGPGTRLTVL.

The V gene is TRBV7-2, the J gene TRBJ2-7; TRBD1 agrees at 10 bases. J gave up 1 base and V 5 bases, and 11 bases lay outside the gene matches. This CDR3 spans 17 amino acids. Germline V gene lookup returns CDR1 SGHTA and CDR2 FQGNSA. CDR3 sequence: CASSPEGQGTASYEQYF. CDR3 DNA sequence: TGTGCCAGCAGCCCAGAGGGACAGGGGACGGCGTCCTACGAGCAGTACTTC.

Comments on this clonotype: A much bigger clone sits one base away, suggesting this may be a read error. In nucleotides, the CDR3 is TGTGCCAGCAGCCAACTAGCGGGGAGCACAGATACGCAGTATTTT. Its translation is CASSQLAGSTDTQYF. The chain joins TRBV13 to TRBJ2-3, with 10 positions matching TRBD2. After removal of 5 bases from V and 0 bases from J, the junction contained 2 bases not matched to a gene. The CDR3 loop spans 15 amino acids. Germline V CDR1 and CDR2: PRHDT, FYEKMQ (reference sequence). Based on the CDR3 plus reference TRBV13 and TRBJ2-3, the full variable domain is AAGVIQSPRHLIKEKRETATLKCYPIPRHDTVYWYQQGPGQDPQFLISFYEKMQSDKGSIPDRFSAQQFSDYHSELNMSSLELGDSALYFCASSQLAGSTDTQYFGPGTRLTVL.

This clonotype was recorded many times. The chain is built from TRBV6-1 and TRBJ1-1, with 8 bases aligning to TRBD1. V shed 7 bases and J 2 bases; nucleotides not matched to a gene: 9. The germline CDR1 and CDR2 sequences are MNHNS and SASEGT. The CDR3 consists of 15 residues. CDR3 sequence (DNA): TGTGCCAGCACCTACGGACAGGGTCGAAACACTGAAGCTTTCTTT. This sequence encodes CASTYGQGRNTEAFF.

The gene calls are TRBV6-2 or TRBV6-3 and TRBJ2-3; D might be TRBD2 (6 bases). Germline CDR1 is MNHEY and CDR2 is SVGEGT. V was cut by 5 bases and J by 2 bases, with 11 bases left in between. This CDR3 contains 14 residues. In nucleotides, the CDR3 is TGTGCCAGCAGTGAAGGCGGGATCACAGATACGCAGTATTTT. Translated: CASSEGGITDTQYF.

This clonotype showed up just once. This is likely an artifact of a read error, given a far larger clone one base away. The chain has TRBV6-9 and TRBJ2-7, with D unresolved. The CDR3 has 13 residues. V lost 3 bases and J lost 7, with 13 bases in between. Germline CDR1 MNHGY, CDR2 SVAAGI. The DNA for the CDR3 is TGTGCCAGCAGTTACTTTTCCTACAATGAGCAGTACTTC. As protein: CASSYFSYNEQYF.

V gene TRBV6-1 combines with J gene TRBJ2-6; D is unclear. The CDR3 is 16 residues long. CDR1 and CDR2 (germline): MNHNS, SASEGT. Between the trimmed V and J ends, which lost 6 bases and 3 bases, there was a span of 15 bases. CDR3 coding DNA: TGTGCCAGCAGCCGAAGCATGGCCGGTGGGGCCAACGTCCTGACTTTC. This translates into CASSRSMAGGANVLTF.

This clonotype was recorded many times. The V gene is TRBV25-1, the J gene TRBJ2-7; no firm D call. Between the trimmed V and J ends, which lost 2 bases and 9 bases, there was a span of 17 bases. CDR3 length: 14 amino acids. Germline assignment: CDR1 MGHDK and CDR2 SYGVNS. The CDR3 DNA is TGTGCCAGCAGTGAACGTCAAACAGCCTCACGGCAGTACTTC. Residues: CASSERQTASRQYF.